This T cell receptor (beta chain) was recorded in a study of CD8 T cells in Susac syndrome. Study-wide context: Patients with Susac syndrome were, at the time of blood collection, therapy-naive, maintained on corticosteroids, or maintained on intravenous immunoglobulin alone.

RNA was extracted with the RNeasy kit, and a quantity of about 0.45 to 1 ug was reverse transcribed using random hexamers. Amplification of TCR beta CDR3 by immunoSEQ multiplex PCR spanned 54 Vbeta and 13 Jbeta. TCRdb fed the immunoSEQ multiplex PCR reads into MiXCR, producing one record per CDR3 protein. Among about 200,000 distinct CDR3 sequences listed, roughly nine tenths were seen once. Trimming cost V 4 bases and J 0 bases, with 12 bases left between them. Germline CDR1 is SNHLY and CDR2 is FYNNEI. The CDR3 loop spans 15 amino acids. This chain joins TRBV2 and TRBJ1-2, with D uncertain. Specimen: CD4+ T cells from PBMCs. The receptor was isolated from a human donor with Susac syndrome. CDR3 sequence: CASSVLGKTNYGYTF. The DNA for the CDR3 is TGTGCCAGCAGTGTCTTGGGCAAGACTAACTATGGCTACACCTTC. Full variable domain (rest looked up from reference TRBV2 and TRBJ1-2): EPEVTQTPSHQVTQMGQEVILRCVPISNHLYFYWYRQILGQKVEFLVSFYNNEISEKSEIFDDQFSVERPDGSNFTLKIRSTKLEDSAMYFCASSVLGKTNYGYTFGSGTRLTVV.